The source of this T cell receptor beta chain is a study of T cells in narcolepsy. This CDR3 is built from 16 residues. Trimming removed 3 bases at V and 0 bases at J, with 15 bases between. CDR1 is SGHTA, CDR2 FQGNSA, per germline. Clones were read by immunoSEQ multiplex PCR, and TCRdb kept only the in-frame ones, dropping some. The sample includes under 11,000 clones, roughly 77% of them seen just once. The rearrangement uses TRBV7-2 and TRBJ2-7, with D perhaps TRBD2 (5 bases). Sequences were obtained from CD45RA- memory CD8+ T cells from PBMCs. This sequence was found in a human donor with narcolepsy. This chain's CDR3 is CASSFGESDPSYEQYF. Here the CDR3 DNA reads TGTGCCAGCAGCTTTGGGGAGAGCGATCCCTCCTACGAGCAGTACTTC.